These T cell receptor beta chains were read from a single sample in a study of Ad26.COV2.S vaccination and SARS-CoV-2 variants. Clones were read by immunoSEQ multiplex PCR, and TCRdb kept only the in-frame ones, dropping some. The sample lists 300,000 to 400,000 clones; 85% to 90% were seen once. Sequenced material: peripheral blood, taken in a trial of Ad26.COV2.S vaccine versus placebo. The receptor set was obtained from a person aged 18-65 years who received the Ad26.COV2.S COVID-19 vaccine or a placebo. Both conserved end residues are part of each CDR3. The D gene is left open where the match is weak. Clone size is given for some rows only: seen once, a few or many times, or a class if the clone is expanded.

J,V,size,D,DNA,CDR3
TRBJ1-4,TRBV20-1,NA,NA,TGCAGTGCTAGTTTGGGTAATGAAAAACTGTTTTTT,CSASLGNEKLFF
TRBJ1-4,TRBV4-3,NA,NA,TGCGCCAGCAGCCAAGATCGAGCCGTGGAAAAACTGTTTTTT,CASSQDRAVEKLFF
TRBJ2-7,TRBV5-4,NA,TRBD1,TGTGCCAGCAGCCCTTGGACAGGGCCCACCTACGAGCAGTACTTC,CASSPWTGPTYEQYF
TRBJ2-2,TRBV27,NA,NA,TGTGCCAGCAGCTCGTTGGGGGACGCGAACACCGGGGAGCTGTTTTTT,CASSSLGDANTGELFF
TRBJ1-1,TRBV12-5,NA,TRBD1,TGTGCTAGTGGTTTGCGGGACAGGGGGCTCCTGCTGGGGCCCAACACTGAAGCTTTCTTT,CASGLRDRGLLLGPNTEAFF
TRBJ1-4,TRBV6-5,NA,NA,TGTGCCAGCAGTTACCTTACAACTAATGAAAAACTGTTTTTT,CASSYLTTNEKLFF
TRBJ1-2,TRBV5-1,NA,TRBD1,TGCGCCAGCAGCTCGGTTCGCAGGGGGACGGAAGGCTACACCTTC,CASSSVRRGTEGYTF
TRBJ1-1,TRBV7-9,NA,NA,TGTGCCAGCTCCACAGGTGAATATGGGAACACTGAAGCTTTCTTT,CASSTGEYGNTEAFF
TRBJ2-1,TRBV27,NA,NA,TGTGCCAGCAGTCTGTCTGCTCGGAGCTCCTACAATGAGCAGTTCTTC,CASSLSARSSYNEQFF
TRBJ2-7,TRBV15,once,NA,TGTGCCACCAGCAGAGACAGGGGACTCGAAGAGCAGTACTTC,CATSRDRGLEEQYF